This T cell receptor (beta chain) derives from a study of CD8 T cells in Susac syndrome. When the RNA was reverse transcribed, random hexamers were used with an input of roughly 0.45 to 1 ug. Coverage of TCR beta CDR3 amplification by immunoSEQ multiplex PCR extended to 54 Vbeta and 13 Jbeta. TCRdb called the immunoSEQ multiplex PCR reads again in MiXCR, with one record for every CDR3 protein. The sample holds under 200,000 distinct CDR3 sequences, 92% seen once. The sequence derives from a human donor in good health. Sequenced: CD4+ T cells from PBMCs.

The CDR3 region is CASSSTSAYEQYF. CDR3 DNA sequence: TGTGCCAGCAGCTCGACTAGCGCATACGAGCAGTACTTC. The chain links TRBV11-2 to TRBJ2-7; 8 positions agree with TRBD2. Germline V gene data show CDR1 as SGHAT and CDR2 as FQNNGV. The CDR3 is 13 amino acids. V lost 4 bases and J lost 4; bases outside the gene matches: 3.